This T cell receptor (beta chain) comes out of a study of blood T cell repertoires in COVID-19. Study-level background: Researchers got acute and convalescent COVID-19 samples from the United States, Italy and Spain. T cells, B-cell-depleted T cells, or PBMCs provided the cDNA or gDNA that served as material.

The CDR3 totals 16 residues. The germline gives CDR1 SGHTA, CDR2 FQGNSA. Losses at the gene ends were 5 bases for V and 6 bases for J; bases not matched to a gene: 11. During active infection, Seattle patients enrolled and were then monitored through disease. In the original analysis: Reference gene primer amplification yielded estimated nucleated cell counts. Using immunoSEQ multiplex PCR, the repertoire was profiled, and TCRdb retains in-frame clones only, with some absent. From that table come the V and J calls and clone size; the DNA was used to work out D and trimming. The data show some 270,000 clones, roughly 89% seen once.

Source material: peripheral blood. The V call is TRBV7-2, the J call TRBJ1-5; the match to TRBD1 covers 9 bases. The receptor comes from an older woman with COVID-19, enrolled during active disease. The CDR3 is CASSPAGQGISQPQHF. The CDR3 DNA sequence: TGTGCCAGCAGCCCGGCCGGACAGGGGATTAGTCAGCCCCAGCATTTT.